This T cell receptor beta chain was identified in a study of OX40 agonist ivuxolimab in advanced cancers. Study conclusions and caveats: Dose levels from 0.1 to 3.0 mg/kg saw CD4+ and CD8+ blood T cells expand clonally by week 6.

Here immunoSEQ multiplex PCR was the method, and the copy in TCRdb shows in-frame clones only, minus some. The sample lists tens of thousands of clones, about 90% occurring once. Germline loops: CDR1 LNHNV, CDR2 YYDKDF (reference sequence). V was pared by 8 bases and J by 5 bases, with 14 bases of the junction left unmatched. CDR3 length: 15 residues. Comment on this clone: The antigen is not known.

Sample: CD4+ or CD8+ T cells sorted from blood, taken in a trial of the OX40 agonist ivuxolimab. The chain is built from TRBV15 and TRBJ2-7; 8 bases match TRBD1. This clonotype was obtained from an adult with an advanced solid tumor such as melanoma, head and neck, liver or kidney cancer. The CDR3 protein is CATGTGLDREHEQYF. The CDR3 coding sequence is TGTGCCACCGGCACCGGGCTGGACAGGGAACACGAGCAGTACTTC.